These T cell receptor beta chains were read from a single sample in a study of blood T cells in healthy people across ages. MiXCR, run by TCRdb on the 5' RACE reads, gives a single entry per CDR3 protein. The profile shows about 1.5 million distinct CDR3 sequences, 42% of them singletons. Sequencing input: blood. The receptors shown here come from a young woman in good health. CDR3s leave out the opening cysteine and the closing phenylalanine or tryptophan. Fields, in order: V gene, D gene, J gene, CDR3 protein. A D gene is named only where the DNA matches it firmly.

TRBV27	TRBD1	.	ASKRQGLYEQY
TRBV20-1	TRBD2	TRBJ2-7	SARDPSGRSSYEQY
TRBV6-2/TRBV6-3	.	TRBJ2-3	ASRAVKSTDTQY
TRBV10-1	TRBD1	TRBJ2-2	ASSKGQSTGELF
TRBV20-1	.	TRBJ2-2	SAPGGGELF
TRBV16	.	TRBJ2-2	ASSQARPGELF
TRBV10-3	.	TRBJ1-1	TISEKFLNSMNTEAF
TRBV7-3	.	TRBJ1-2	ASSLTGLSGGYT
TRBV20-1	TRBD1	TRBJ1-6	SARPPGGNSYNSPLH
TRBV9	TRBD1	TRBJ2-6	ASSAGQGASGANVLT
TRBV28	TRBD1	TRBJ1-1	ASSLFWGQENTEAF
TRBV20-1	TRBD1	TRBJ2-7	SASLGTGPHEQY
TRBV20-1	TRBD1	TRBJ1-5	SAREATGPSNQPQH
TRBV7-8	.	TRBJ2-7	ASSLELAGEQY
TRBV27	TRBD2	TRBJ2-5	ASRRAGGQVTQY
TRBV6-5	TRBD2	TRBJ2-3	ASSTSGGATDTQY
TRBV3-1	.	TRBJ2-7	ASSQVPWEQY
TRBV5-1	TRBD2	TRBJ2-3	ASSYASGPSTDTQY
TRBV19	TRBD2	TRBJ2-5	ASSITSGQETQY
TRBV10-3	.	TRBJ2-5	AISGSGAETQY
TRBV6-6	TRBD2	TRBJ2-1	ASSYSGSGRGYNGQF
TRBV6-1	.	TRBJ2-7	ASSEAQGLGSYEQY
TRBV27	TRBD1	TRBJ1-4	ASREQGRVEKLF
TRBV6-4	TRBD2	TRBJ2-3	ASSDRPSGGADTQY